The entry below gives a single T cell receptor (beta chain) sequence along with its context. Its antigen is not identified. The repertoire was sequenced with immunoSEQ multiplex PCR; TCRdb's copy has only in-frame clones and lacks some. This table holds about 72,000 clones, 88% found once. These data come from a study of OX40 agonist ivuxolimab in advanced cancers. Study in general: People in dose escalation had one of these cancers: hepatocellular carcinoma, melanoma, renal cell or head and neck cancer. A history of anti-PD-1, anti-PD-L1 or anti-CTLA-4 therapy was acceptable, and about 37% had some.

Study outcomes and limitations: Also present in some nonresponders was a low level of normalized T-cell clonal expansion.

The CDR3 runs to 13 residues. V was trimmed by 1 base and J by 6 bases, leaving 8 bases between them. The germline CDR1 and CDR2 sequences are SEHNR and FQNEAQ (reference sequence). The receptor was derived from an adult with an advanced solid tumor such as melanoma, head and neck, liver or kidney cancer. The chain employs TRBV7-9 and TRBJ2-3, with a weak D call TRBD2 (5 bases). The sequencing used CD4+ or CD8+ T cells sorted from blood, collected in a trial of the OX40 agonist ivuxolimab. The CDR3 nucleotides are TGTGCCAGCAGCTTAGAGAGGGCCGATACGCAGTATTTT. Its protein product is CASSLERADTQYF. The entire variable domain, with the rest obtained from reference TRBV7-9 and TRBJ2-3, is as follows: DTGVSQNPRHKITKRGQNVTFRCDPISEHNRLYWYRQTLGQGPEFLTYFQNEAQLEKSRLLSDRFSAERPKGSFSTLEIQRTEQGDSAMYLCASSLERADTQYFGPGTRLTVL.